Listed below are T cell receptor beta chains from one sample, sequenced in a study of T cell responses to AZD1222 COVID-19 vaccine. TCRdb's copy holds only in-frame clones and misses some; the assay was immunoSEQ multiplex PCR. The table lists more than 100,000 clones, over 80% of them singletons, with 13% to 15% in the top ten. Sequenced material: peripheral blood, taken on day 0 of AZD1222 vaccination. The receptors were sampled from an adult in good health. The CDR3 runs from the conserved cysteine through the conserved F or W. Each record gives: V gene, clone size, J gene, D gene, CDR3 DNA, CDR3 protein. D genes are given only for firm matches. Not all rows give a size; the values are once, few, many and, for expanded clones, a class.

TRBV5-3,.,TRBJ1-5,.,TGTGCCAGAAGCTTGGTAGGGTCTCACCACGATAGCAATCAGCCCCAGCATTTT,CARSLVGSHHDSNQPQHF
TRBV28,once,TRBJ2-3,.,TGTGCCAGCAGTTTCCCGGAAAGAGGGAGTGAACACACAGATACGCAGTATTTT,CASSFPERGSEHTDTQYF
TRBV18,.,TRBJ2-2,.,TGTGCCAGCTCACCTTCCATAACAAACACCGGGGAGCTGTTTTTT,CASSPSITNTGELFF
TRBV4-3,.,TRBJ1-2,TRBD1,TGCGCCAGCAGCCGAGAGACAGGGGGCCGGTCTCATGGCTACACCTTC,CASSRETGGRSHGYTF
TRBV12-5,.,TRBJ1-1,.,TGTGCTAGTGGAAACTCGGACAGAGGGTTCACTGAAGCTTTCTTT,CASGNSDRGFTEAFF
TRBV5-5,.,TRBJ2-7,.,TGTGCCAGCAGCGGGCACAGCTCCTACGAGCAGTACTTC,CASSGHSSYEQYF
TRBV6-5,.,TRBJ2-2,.,TGTGCCAGCAGTTACTCGGCAGAGAACACCGGGGAGCTGTTTTTT,CASSYSAENTGELFF
TRBV10-3,.,TRBJ2-4,.,TGTGCCACTTCCGGGACCGCTATAGCCAAAAACATTCAGTACTTC,CATSGTAIAKNIQYF
TRBV28,.,TRBJ2-1,.,TGTGCCAGCAGTTTATTCTCCGGGACTGCCAATGAGCAGTTCTTC,CASSLFSGTANEQFF
TRBV15,.,TRBJ1-5,TRBD1,TGTGCCACCAGCAGAACCAGGACAGGGCATCAGCCCCAGCATTTT,CATSRTRTGHQPQHF
TRBV21-1,.,TRBJ1-2,.,TGTGCCAGCAGCCGCCGACAGGAAAATGGCTACACCTTC,CASSRRQENGYTF
TRBV24-1,.,TRBJ2-5,.,TGTGCCACCAGTGAATCGGGAGCGGTTGGGCAAGAGACCCAGTACTTC,CATSESGAVGQETQYF
TRBV19,few,TRBJ1-1,.,TGTGCCAGTAATCCCGGGACTGTAGTAGCCAAAGCTTTCTTT,CASNPGTVVAKAFF
TRBV28,.,TRBJ1-5,.,TGTGCCAGCAGGTGGGCAGGGTTGAATCAGCCCCAGCATTTT,CASRWAGLNQPQHF
TRBV27,.,TRBJ2-4,.,TGTGCCAGCAGTTCGAGGCAAACCAAAAACATTCAGTACTTC,CASSSRQTKNIQYF
TRBV4-3,.,TRBJ2-5,TRBD1,TGCGCCAGCAGCCCGTCCGGGACAGGGGTAGAGACCCAGTACTTC,CASSPSGTGVETQYF
TRBV27,once,TRBJ2-1,TRBD2,TGTGCCAGCAGTTTCGGCCAGCGGGGGCTCAATGAGCAGTTCTTC,CASSFGQRGLNEQFF
TRBV6-5,.,TRBJ1-1,.,TGTGCCAGCAGTTATGGGGAAGTAGCTTTCTTT,CASSYGEVAFF
TRBV9,.,TRBJ2-3,TRBD2,TGTGCCAGCAGCGTAGTGGGAGCGGGGGGGCCATCCTCTAGCACAGATACGCAGTATTTT,CASSVVGAGGPSSSTDTQYF
TRBV18,.,TRBJ1-6,TRBD1,TGTGCCAGCCGATCGACAGGGGGAAATTCACCCCTCCACTTT,CASRSTGGNSPLHF
TRBV15,.,TRBJ2-1,TRBD2,TGTGCCACCAGCATGGACCGACGGGGGGAGGGCCGGTTCTTC,CATSMDRRGEGRFF
TRBV19,.,TRBJ1-2,TRBD1,TGTGCCAGTAGTATTCTGGGACAGGGCGTATATGGCTACACCTTC,CASSILGQGVYGYTF